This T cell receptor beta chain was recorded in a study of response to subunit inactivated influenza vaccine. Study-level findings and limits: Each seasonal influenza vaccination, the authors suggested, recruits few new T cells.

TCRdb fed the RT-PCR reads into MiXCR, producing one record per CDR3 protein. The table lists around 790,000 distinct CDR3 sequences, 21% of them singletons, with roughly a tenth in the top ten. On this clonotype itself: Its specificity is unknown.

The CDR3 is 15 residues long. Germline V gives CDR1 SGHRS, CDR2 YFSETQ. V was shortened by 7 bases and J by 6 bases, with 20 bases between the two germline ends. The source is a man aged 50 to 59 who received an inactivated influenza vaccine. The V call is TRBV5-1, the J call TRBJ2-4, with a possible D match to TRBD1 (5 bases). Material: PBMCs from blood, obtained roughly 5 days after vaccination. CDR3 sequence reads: CASSAGAWSLNIQYF. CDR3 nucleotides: TGCGCCAGCTCGGCTGGGGCCTGGTCCCTAAACATTCAGTACTTC.